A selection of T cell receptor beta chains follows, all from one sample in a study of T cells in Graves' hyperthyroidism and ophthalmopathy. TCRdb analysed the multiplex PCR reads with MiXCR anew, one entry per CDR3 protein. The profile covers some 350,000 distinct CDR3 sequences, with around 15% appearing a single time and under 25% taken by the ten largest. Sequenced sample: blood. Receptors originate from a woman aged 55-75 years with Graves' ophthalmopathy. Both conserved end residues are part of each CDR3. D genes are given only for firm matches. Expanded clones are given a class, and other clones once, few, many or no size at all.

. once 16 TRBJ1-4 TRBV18 TGTGCCAGCTCACCTTCTTGGACGGGCGTTAATGAAAAACTGTTTTTT CASSPSWTGVNEKLFF
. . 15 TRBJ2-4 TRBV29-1 TGCAGCGTGGCCAGGGACACTCTAGCCAAAAACATTCAGTACTTC CSVARDTLAKNIQYF
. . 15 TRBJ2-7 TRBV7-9 TGTGCCAGCAGCTCCCAGGGGGGGTATCTCTACGAGCAGTACTTC CASSSQGGYLYEQYF
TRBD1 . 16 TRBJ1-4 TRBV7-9 TGTGCCAGCAGCTGGGGGGACAGGAGAACTAATGAAAAACTGTTTTTT CASSWGDRRTNEKLFF
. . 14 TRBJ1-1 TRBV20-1 TGCAGTGCCGCCAAGACAGCCGGGTACACTGAAGCTTTCTTT CSAAKTAGYTEAFF
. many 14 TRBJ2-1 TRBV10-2 TGCGCCAGCATCCGGGACACTCCGAGCAATGAGCAGTTCTTC CASIRDTPSNEQFF
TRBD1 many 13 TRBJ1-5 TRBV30 TGTGCCTGGAGTGAACAGGGGGATCAGCCCCAGCATTTT CAWSEQGDQPQHF
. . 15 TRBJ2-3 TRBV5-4 TGTGCCAGCAGCCATCAGGGCCTGGGCACAGATACGCAGTATTTT CASSHQGLGTDTQYF
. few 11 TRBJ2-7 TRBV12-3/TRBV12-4 TGTGCCAGCAGTCAATCCTACGAGCAGTACTTC CASSQSYEQYF
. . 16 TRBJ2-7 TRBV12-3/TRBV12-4 TGTGCCAGCAGTCACGCAGGAAGCAGACCCGGCCACGAGCAGTACTTC CASSHAGSRPGHEQYF
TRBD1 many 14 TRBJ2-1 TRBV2 TGTGCCAGCAGCCGGGACAGGGAGGTAAATGAGCAGTTCTTC CASSRDREVNEQFF
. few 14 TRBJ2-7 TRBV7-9 TGTGCCAGCAGCTTACGGGGGACCTCCTACGAGCAGTACTTC CASSLRGTSYEQYF
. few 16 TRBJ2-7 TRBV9 TGTGCCAGCAGCGTAGGGTGGGGGGCCCCAGTCTCGGAGCAGTACTTC CASSVGWGAPVSEQYF
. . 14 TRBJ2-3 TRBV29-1 TGCAGCGTCCAAGCCGGGGGAAGGGACGATACGCAGTATTTT CSVQAGGRDDTQYF
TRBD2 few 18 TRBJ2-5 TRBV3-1 TGTGCCAGCAGCCAGTCCAGTTTGACTAGCGGGTCACAAGAGACCCAGTACTTC CASSQSSLTSGSQETQYF
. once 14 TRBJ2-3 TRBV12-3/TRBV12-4 TGTGCCAGCAGTCCCCGAAGGAGCACAGATACGCAGTATTTT CASSPRRSTDTQYF
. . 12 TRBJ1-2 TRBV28 TGTGCCAGCAGTCCGTCCCTTATGGGCTACACCTTC CASSPSLMGYTF
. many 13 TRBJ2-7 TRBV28 TGTGCCAGCAGTTTATTGGGGGGATACGAGCAGTACTTC CASSLLGGYEQYF
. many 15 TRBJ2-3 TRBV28 TGTGCCAGCAGTTTAGTGGAGGCGGGCACAGATACGCAGTATTTT CASSLVEAGTDTQYF
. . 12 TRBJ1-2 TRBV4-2 TGTGCCAGCAGCCAAGAGCACTATGGCTACACCTTC CASSQEHYGYTF
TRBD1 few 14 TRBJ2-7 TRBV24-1 TGTGCCACCAGTGATCCCGACAGGGCCCACGAGCAGTACTTC CATSDPDRAHEQYF
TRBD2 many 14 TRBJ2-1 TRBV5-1 TGCGCCACCCGGGTGACTAGCGGGAGCAATGAGCAGTTCTTC CATRVTSGSNEQFF
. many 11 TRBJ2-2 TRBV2 TGTGCCAGCAGTGGGGCCGGGGAGCTGTTTTTT CASSGAGELFF
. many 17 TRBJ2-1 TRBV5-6 TGTGCCAGCAGCCTCTACCGGGGCCACAAAACCGAGAATGAGCAGTTCTTC CASSLYRGHKTENEQFF
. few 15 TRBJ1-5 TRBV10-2 TGCGCCAGCAGTGTGTCGGGGCAACGGAGTCAGCCCCAGCATTTT CASSVSGQRSQPQHF
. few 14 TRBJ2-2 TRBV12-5 TGTGCTAGTCCAATGATCCGTTACACCGGGGAGCTGTTTTTT CASPMIRYTGELFF
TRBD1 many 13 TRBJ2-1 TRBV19 TGTGCCAGTAGTTGGGACAGATCGAATGAGCAGTTCTTC CASSWDRSNEQFF
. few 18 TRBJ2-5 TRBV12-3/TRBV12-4 TGTGCCAGCAGGCCCATCGGGGGAGGAGTGGGGTACCAAGAGACCCAGTACTTC CASRPIGGGVGYQETQYF
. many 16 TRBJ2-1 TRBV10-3 TGTGCCATCAGTGAGTTAGGCCCTAGCTCCTACAATGAGCAGTTCTTC CAISELGPSSYNEQFF
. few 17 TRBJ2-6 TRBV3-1 TGTGCCAGCAGCCAAGGCCCCCCCCCCTCTGGGGCCAACGTCCTGACTTTC CASSQGPPPSGANVLTF
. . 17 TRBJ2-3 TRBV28 TGTGCCAGCAGTTCTCCCCGGTACGGGAAACGCACAGATACGCAGTATTTT CASSSPRYGKRTDTQYF
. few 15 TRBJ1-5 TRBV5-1 TGCGCCAGCAGCTGGGTTAGTGGCCGGCGTCAGCCCCAGCATTTT CASSWVSGRRQPQHF
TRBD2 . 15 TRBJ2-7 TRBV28 TGTGCCAGCAGTTTCTTAGCGGGAGAGACCTACGAGCAGTACTTC CASSFLAGETYEQYF
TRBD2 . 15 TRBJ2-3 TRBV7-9 TGTGCCAGCAGCCCGGCTAGCGGCCTCACAGATACGCAGTATTTT CASSPASGLTDTQYF
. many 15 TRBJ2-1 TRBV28 TGTGCCAGCAGATTAGTCTTTGGCTCCTACAATGAGCAGTTCTTC CASRLVFGSYNEQFF
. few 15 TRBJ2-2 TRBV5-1 TGCGCCAGCAGCCCTCGTAGAACGGACACCGGGGAGCTGTTTTTT CASSPRRTDTGELFF
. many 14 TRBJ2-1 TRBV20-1 TGCAGTGGTCGGCGCCCGGAGGGAATCGATGAGCAGTTCTTC CSGRRPEGIDEQFF
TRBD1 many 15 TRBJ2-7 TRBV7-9 TGTGCCAGCAGCTTAACGGGACAGCAAGGGACCGAGCAGTACTTC CASSLTGQQGTEQYF
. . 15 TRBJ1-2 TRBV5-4 TGTGCCAGCAGCTTGGCGGGGGGCTACTTCTATGGCTACACCTTC CASSLAGGYFYGYTF
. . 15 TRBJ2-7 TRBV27 TGTGCCAGCAGTTTATCGAGTCGGGGGGCCAGCGAGCAGTACTTC CASSLSSRGASEQYF
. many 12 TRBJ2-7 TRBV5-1 TGCGCCAGCAGCCCGGAGTCCTACGAGCAGTACTTC CASSPESYEQYF
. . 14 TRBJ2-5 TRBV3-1 TGTGCCAGCAGCCTCGGGACGACGGCGGGGACCCAGTACTTC CASSLGTTAGTQYF
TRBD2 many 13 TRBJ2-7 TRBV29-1 TGCAGCGTCACGACTAGCGGGGGGTACGAGCAGTACTTC CSVTTSGGYEQYF
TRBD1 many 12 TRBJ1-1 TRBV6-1 TGTGCCAGCAGTATCCCCGGGACAGCGGCTTTCTTT CASSIPGTAAFF
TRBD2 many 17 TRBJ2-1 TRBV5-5 TGTGCCAGCAGCCCCTATGGGACTAGCGGGATTTCCGATGAGCAGTTCTTC CASSPYGTSGISDEQFF
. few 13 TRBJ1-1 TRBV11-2 TGTGCCAGCAGCTTAGTCTGGTCTGCCGAAGCTTTCTTT CASSLVWSAEAFF
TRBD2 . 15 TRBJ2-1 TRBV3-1 TGTGCCAGCAGCCAAGGGCCTAGCGGGGTCAATGAGCAGTTCTTC CASSQGPSGVNEQFF
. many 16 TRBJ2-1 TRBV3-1 TGTGCCAGCAGCCGGAACTGGGTAAGCTCCTACAATGAGCAGTTCTTC CASSRNWVSSYNEQFF
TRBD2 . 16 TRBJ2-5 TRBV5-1 TGCGCCAGCAGCCCTAGCCTCACTAGCGGACAAGAGACCCAGTACTTC CASSPSLTSGQETQYF
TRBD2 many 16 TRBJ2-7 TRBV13 TGTGCCAGCAGCCATTGGACTAGCGGGAGGCCCTACGAGCAGTACTTC CASSHWTSGRPYEQYF